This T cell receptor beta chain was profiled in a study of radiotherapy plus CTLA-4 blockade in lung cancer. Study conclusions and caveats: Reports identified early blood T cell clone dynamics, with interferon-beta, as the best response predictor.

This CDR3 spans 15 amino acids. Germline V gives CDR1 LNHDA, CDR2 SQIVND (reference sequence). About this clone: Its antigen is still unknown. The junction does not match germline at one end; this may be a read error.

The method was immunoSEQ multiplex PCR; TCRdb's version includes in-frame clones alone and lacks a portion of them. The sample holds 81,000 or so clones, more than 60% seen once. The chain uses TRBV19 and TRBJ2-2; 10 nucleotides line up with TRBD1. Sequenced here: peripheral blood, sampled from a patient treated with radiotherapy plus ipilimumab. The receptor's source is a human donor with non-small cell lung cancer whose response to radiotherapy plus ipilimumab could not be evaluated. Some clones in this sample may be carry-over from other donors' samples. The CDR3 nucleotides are TGTGCCACTAGTGACAGGGGGCGAGGGACCGGGGAGCTGTTTTTT. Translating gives CATSDRGRGTGELFF.